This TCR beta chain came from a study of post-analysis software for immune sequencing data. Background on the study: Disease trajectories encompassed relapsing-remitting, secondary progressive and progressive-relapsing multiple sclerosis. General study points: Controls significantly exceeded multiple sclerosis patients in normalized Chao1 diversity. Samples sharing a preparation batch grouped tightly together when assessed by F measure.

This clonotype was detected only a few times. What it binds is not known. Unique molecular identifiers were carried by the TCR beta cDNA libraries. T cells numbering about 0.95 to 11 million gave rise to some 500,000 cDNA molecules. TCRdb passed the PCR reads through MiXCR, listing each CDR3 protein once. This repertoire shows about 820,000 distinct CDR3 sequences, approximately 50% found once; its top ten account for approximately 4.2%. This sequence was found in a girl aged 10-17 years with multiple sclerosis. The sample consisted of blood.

This CDR3 is CSVETSGGRDTQYF. CDR3 nucleotides: TGCAGCGTTGAGACTAGCGGGGGGCGGGATACGCAGTATTTT. The gene calls are TRBV29-1 and TRBJ2-3, with 13 bases matching TRBD2. Germline CDR1 is SQVTM and CDR2 is ANQGSEA. Losses at the gene ends were 3 bases for V and 6 bases for J; bases not matched to a gene: 3. CDR3 size: 14 residues.